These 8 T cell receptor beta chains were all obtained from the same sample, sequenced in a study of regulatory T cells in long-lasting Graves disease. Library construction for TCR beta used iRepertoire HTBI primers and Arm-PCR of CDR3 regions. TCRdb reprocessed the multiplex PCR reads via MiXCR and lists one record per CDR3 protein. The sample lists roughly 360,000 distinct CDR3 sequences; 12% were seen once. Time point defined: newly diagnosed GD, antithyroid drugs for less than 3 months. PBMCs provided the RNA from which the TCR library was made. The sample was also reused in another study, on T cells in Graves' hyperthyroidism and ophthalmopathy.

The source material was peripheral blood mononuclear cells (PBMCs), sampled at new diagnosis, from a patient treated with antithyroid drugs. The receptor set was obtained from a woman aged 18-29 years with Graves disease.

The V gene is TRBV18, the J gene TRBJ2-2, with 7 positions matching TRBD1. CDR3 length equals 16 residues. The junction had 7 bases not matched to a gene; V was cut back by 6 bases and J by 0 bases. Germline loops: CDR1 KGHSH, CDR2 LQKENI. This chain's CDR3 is CASSRGQVANTGELFF. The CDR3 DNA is TGTGCCAGCTCCCGAGGACAGGTCGCGAACACCGGGGAGCTGTTTTTT.

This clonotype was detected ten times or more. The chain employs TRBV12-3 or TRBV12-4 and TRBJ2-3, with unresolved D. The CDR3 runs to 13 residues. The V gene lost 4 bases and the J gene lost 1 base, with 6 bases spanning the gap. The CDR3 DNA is TGTGCCAGCAGTTGGACGGGCACAGATACGCAGTATTTT. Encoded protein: CASSWTGTDTQYF.

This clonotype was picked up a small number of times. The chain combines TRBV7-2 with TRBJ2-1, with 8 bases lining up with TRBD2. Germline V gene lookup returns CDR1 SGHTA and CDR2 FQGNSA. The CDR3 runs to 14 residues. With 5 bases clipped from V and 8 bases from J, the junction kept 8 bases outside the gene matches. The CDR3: CASSPGRASDEQFF. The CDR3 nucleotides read TGTGCCAGCAGCCCCGGGAGGGCGAGTGATGAGCAGTTCTTC.

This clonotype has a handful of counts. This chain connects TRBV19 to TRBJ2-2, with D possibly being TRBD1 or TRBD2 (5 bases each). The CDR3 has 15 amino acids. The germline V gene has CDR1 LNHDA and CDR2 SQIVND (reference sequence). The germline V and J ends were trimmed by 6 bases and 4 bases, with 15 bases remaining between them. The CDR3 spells CASRAGTTSTGELFF. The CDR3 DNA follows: TGTGCCAGTAGGGCAGGGACGACGAGCACCGGGGAGCTGTTTTTT.

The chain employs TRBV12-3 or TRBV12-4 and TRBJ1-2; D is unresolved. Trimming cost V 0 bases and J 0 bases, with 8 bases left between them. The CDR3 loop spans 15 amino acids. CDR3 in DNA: TGTGCCAGCAGTTTAGCGGAGAGCACTAACTATGGCTACACCTTC. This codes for CASSLAESTNYGYTF.

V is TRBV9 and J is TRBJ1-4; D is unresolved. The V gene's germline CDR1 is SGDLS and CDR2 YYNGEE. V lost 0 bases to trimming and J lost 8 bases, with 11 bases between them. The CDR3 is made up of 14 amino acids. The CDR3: CASSVGEGWEKLFF. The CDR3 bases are TGTGCCAGCAGCGTAGGTGAAGGGTGGGAAAAACTGTTTTTT.

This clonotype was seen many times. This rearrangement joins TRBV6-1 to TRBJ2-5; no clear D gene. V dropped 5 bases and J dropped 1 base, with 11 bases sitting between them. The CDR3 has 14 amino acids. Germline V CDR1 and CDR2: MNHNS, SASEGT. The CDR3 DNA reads TGTGCCAGCAGTCCCACTACCCCCCAAGAGACCCAGTACTTC. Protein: CASSPTTPQETQYF.

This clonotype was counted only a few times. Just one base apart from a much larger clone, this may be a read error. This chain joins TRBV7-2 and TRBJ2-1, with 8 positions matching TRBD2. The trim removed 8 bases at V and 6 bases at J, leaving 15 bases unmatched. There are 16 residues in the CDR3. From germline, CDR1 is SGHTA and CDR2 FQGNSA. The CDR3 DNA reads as TGTGCCAGCGGCCCACCGGGGGGGAGGGTGATCAATGAGCAGTTCTTC. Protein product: CASGPPGGRVINEQFF.